These 10 T cell receptor beta chains were sequenced from one sample in a study of T-cell memory formation after mild COVID-19. TCRdb fed the 5' RACE reads into MiXCR, producing one record per CDR3 protein. The repertoire includes hundreds of thousands of distinct CDR3 sequences, approximately 19% of them detected once, and 12% sits in the top ten. Sequenced material: PBMCs or a T cell subset sorted from them (not recorded which). Source of these receptors: an adult woman who had mild COVID-19 (a few samples of this study predate the infection). Cell type and time point are not known.

The chain is built from TRBV24-1 and TRBJ1-2; tentative D call: TRBD1 (5 bases). Trimming stripped 3 bases from V and 8 bases from J, with 15 bases between. In germline, CDR1 is KGHDR, CDR2 SFDVKD. This CDR3 region has 14 residues. The chain's CDR3 is CATSDPWDGAGYTF. CDR3 DNA: TGTGCCACCAGTGATCCCTGGGACGGAGCAGGCTACACCTTC.

For this clonotype: One end of the junction is discordant with germline, which a read error may explain. The genes are TRBV7-9 and TRBJ1-6; TRBD1 agrees at 9 bases. In germline, CDR1 is SEHNR, CDR2 FQNEAQ (reference sequence). CDR3 size: 18 residues. The CDR3 sequence is CASSRGQGSVSYNSPLHF. The CDR3, as DNA: TGTGCCAGCAGCCGGGGACAGGGATCGGTCTCCTATAATTCACCCCTGCACTTT.

The rearrangement links TRBV10-3 to TRBJ2-3; D is possibly TRBD1 or TRBD2 (5 bases each). Trimming left V 0 bases short and J 3 bases short, with 10 bases between. CDR3 length: 15 amino acids. The germline gives CDR1 ENHRY, CDR2 SYGVKD. The CDR3 nucleotides read TGTGCCATCAGTGAGTCGACGGGACGGACAGATACGCAGTATTTT. Translated: CAISESTGRTDTQYF.

The chain carries TRBV27 and TRBJ2-2; no clear D gene. Germline-derived CDR1 and CDR2 are MNHEY and SMNVEV (reference sequence). Deletions cut 8 bases from V and 1 base from J, with 17 bases between. The CDR3 has 16 residues. The CDR3 DNA reads as TGTGCCAGCGGGTCCGCTATTAAGAAGAACACCGGGGAGCTGTTTTTT. Its protein product is CASGSAIKKNTGELFF.

This clonotype was seen more than once but under ten times. The chain combines TRBV11-2 with TRBJ2-5; D call uncertain. Germline lookup yields CDR1 SGHAT and CDR2 FQNNGV. With 1 base removed from V and 5 bases from J, the gap between germline ends came to 8 bases. This CDR3 is 13 amino acids long. CDR3 nucleotides: TGTGCCAGCAGCTTAGTCCAGGTGGAGACCCAGTACTTC. Protein product: CASSLVQVETQYF.

Only a few counts were recorded for this clonotype. This chain links TRBV9 with TRBJ1-1; 11 nucleotides match TRBD1. The CDR3 contains 12 residues. Germline V lookup: CDR1 SGDLS, CDR2 YYNGEE. V lost 3 bases to trimming and J lost 11 bases; unmatched junction nucleotides: 3. The CDR3 coding sequence is TGTGCCAGCAGCGGGACAGGGGGCTGGGCTTTCTTT. It translates to CASSGTGGWAFF.

In its sample, this clonotype was seen a few times. The V call is TRBV12-3 or TRBV12-4, the J call TRBJ2-7; TRBD2 matches at 8 bases. The V and J ends lost 6 bases and 3 bases, in that order; junction bases with no gene match: 4. The CDR3 has 13 amino acids. CDR3 region: CASSTSGLYEQYF. In nucleotides, the CDR3 is TGTGCCAGCAGCACTAGCGGCCTCTACGAGCAGTACTTC.

This chain connects TRBV5-4 to TRBJ1-2, with D perhaps matching TRBD1 (5 bases). This CDR3 has 15 amino acids. CDR1 and CDR2 from the germline V gene are SGHNT and YYREEE (reference sequence). The V and J ends lost 2 bases and 8 bases respectively, with 19 bases between them. This chain's CDR3 is CASSFGGDDSFGYTF. The DNA of the CDR3 is TGTGCCAGCAGCTTTGGCGGAGATGACAGTTTCGGCTACACCTTC. Filled out from reference TRBV5-4 and TRBJ1-2, the complete variable domain reads ETGVTQSPTHLIKTRGQQVTLRCSSQSGHNTVSWYQQALGQGPQFIFQYYREEENGRGNFPPRFSGLQFPNYSSELNVNALELDDSALYLCASSFGGDDSFGYTFGSGTRLTVV.

This rearrangement joins TRBV5-6 to TRBJ2-5; TRBD2 aligns across 11 bases. Germline CDR1 reads SGHDT; CDR2 reads YYEEEE. J was trimmed by 7 bases and V by 1 base; bases with no gene match: 6. This CDR3 is 15 amino acids long. The CDR3 nucleotides read TGTGCCAGCAGCTTGTTGGGACTAGCGGCGGGGACCCAGTACTTC. Its protein is CASSLLGLAAGTQYF.

The chain uses TRBV7-9 and TRBJ2-3; weak D call: TRBD2 (6 bases). Germline CDR1 SEHNR, CDR2 FQNEAQ (reference sequence). Trimming pared 7 bases from V and 1 base from J, leaving 21 bases between. The CDR3 is 17 residues long. The CDR3 DNA is TGTGCCAGCACCCCCGGGAGAAGGGTGATGGGCACAGATACGCAGTATTTT. Its protein product is CASTPGRRVMGTDTQYF.